This TCR beta chain originates from a study of low-dose radiotherapy and immunotherapy resistance in tumors (dated by TCRdb to about 2022). Background on the whole study: In Cohort 1, 0.5 Gy per fraction was delivered every 2 weeks, and a total PTV dose of 6.5 Gy was prescribed. Superscript III and a set of TRAV- and TRBV-specific primers were used to synthesize first-strand cDNA, so that both TCRalpha and TCRbeta chains were covered. The translational analysis covered eight patients: three from the first dose cohort and the first five from the second dose cohort. Every two weeks, patients got intravenous cyclophosphamide at 200 mg/m2, given one day ahead of each radiation and immunotherapy administration. For Cohort 2, the dose was 1 Gy per fraction given every two weeks, adding up to 13 Gy in total across 26 weeks. The trial did not randomize participants into treatment groups. Nivolumab was administered intravenously as a 240 mg flat dose every two weeks, and ipilimumab was administered intravenously at 1 mg/kg every six weeks. Starting on cycle 1 day 1, patients took 300 mg of aspirin by mouth once daily for four cycles.

The run used an Illumina HiSeq 2500. A roughly 19-cycle PCR with Phusion amplified the TCRs, pairing a constant-region primer with the adapter that was attached to the V primers. The MessageAmp II aRNA Amplification Kit was used to amplify the isolated mRNA, with in vitro transcription run for about 15 hours at 37 degrees C. The Dynabeads mRNA DIRECT Purification Kit was used to isolate mRNA for TCR sequencing. Indexed Illumina adapters were added in a second Phusion PCR of 20 to 30 cycles, after which AMPure XP beads were used to purify the products. The original pipeline was this. Using custom Perl scripts, TCR sequences encoding the same protein were pooled, out-of-frame sequences were removed, and the abundance of each clonotype was computed. TCR sequences supported by only a single read were excluded from analysis. Repertoire metrics included Shannon entropy, Gini index, clonality, richness, and frequency of TCRs shared between repertoires. In-frame beta chains were kept once TCRdb had trimmed the public reads at Q25 with fastp and called clones with MiXCR. Each CDR3 protein gets just one entry, which takes the most common genes and DNA from the rows behind it. V and J calls and clone size were set by TCRdb, not the authors. This sample comprises roughly 52,000 distinct CDR3 sequences, approximately 33% of them detected only once. The ten top clones hold approximately 7.6% of the sample.

In the paper's terms, the time point label means: after trial treatment. The treatment or condition label, read with the paper, signifies: LDRT plus nivolumab, ipilimumab, low-dose cyclophosphamide and aspirin (RACIN trial). The donors came from RACIN, which was a single-arm phase I dose-escalation trial that paired nivolumab and ipilimumab with aspirin, low-dose cyclophosphamide and low-dose radiotherapy. Patients with advanced, TIL-negative solid tumors were considered eligible. In regard to this clonotype: What antigen it recognizes has not been identified. It has no much larger one-base neighbor in the sample; base qualities were not kept.

V and J are trimmed by 3 bases and 6 bases, and the gene matches miss 7 bases of the junction. The CDR3 starts with the cysteine, ends with the phenylalanine, and has 16 residues. Only the CDR3 region is kept as DNA, spanning 48 bases read in frame from base 1. The sequence came from a male donor with rectosigmoid adenocarcinoma. The chain uses TRBV23-1 and TRBJ1-6, and TRBD1 aligns with 8 junction nucleotides. TRBV23-1 is designated an ORF whose function remains uncertain. This material consisted of PBMCs, taken after low-dose radiotherapy plus immunotherapy. In nucleotides, the sequence is TGCGCCAGCAGTCAGACAGGGGTCCCCCTTAATTCACCCCTCCACTTT. It is translated as CASSQTGVPLNSPLHF.